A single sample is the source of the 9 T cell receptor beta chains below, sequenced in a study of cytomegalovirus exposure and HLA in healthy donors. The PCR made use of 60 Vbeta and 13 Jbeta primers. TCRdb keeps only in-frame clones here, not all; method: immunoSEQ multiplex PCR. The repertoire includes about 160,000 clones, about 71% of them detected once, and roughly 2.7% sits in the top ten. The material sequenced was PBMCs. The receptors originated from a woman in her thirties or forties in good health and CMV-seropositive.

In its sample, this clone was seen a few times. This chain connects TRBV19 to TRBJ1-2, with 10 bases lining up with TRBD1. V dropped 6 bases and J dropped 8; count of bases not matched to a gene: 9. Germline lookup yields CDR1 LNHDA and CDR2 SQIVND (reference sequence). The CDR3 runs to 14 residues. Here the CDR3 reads CASSETGGIGGYTF. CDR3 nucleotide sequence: TGTGCCAGTAGCGAGACAGGGGGCATAGGAGGCTACACCTTC.

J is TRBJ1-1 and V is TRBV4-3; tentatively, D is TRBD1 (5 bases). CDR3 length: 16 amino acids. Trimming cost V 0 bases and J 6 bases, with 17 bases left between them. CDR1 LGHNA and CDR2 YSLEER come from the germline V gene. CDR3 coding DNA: TGCGCCAGCAGCCAAGATCCGGCAGGGCGCAGTCCTGAAGCTTTCTTT. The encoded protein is CASSQDPAGRSPEAFF.

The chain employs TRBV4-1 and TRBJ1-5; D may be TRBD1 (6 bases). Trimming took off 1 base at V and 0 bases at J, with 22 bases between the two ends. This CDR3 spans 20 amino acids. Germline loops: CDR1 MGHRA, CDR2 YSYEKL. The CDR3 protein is CASSQGGVGGGYTSNQPQHF. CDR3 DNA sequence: TGCGCCAGCAGCCAAGGGGGAGTAGGGGGGGGGTATACTAGCAATCAGCCCCAGCATTTT.

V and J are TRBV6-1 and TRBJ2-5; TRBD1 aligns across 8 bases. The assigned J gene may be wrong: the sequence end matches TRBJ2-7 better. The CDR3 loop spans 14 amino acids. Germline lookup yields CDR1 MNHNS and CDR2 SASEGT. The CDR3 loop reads CASSEGNRGDEQYF. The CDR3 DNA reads TGTGCCAGCAGTGAGGGAAACAGGGGGGACGAGCAGTACTTC.

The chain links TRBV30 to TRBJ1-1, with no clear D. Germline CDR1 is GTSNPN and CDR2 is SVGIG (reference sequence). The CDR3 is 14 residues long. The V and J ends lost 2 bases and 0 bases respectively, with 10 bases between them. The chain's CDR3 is CAWSQLRLNTEAFF. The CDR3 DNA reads TGTGCCTGGAGTCAACTCAGGCTGAACACTGAAGCTTTCTTT.

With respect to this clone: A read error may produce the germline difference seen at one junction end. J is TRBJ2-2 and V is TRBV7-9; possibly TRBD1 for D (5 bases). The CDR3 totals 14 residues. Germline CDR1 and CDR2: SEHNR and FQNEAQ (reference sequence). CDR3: CSSSLETETGELFF. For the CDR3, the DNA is TGTTCCAGCAGCTTAGAGACAGAGACCGGGGAGCTGTTTTTT.

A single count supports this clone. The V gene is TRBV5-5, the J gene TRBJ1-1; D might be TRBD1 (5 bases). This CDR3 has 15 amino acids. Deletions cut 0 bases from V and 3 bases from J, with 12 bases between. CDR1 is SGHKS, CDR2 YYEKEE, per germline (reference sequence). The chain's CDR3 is CASSLVGGGDTEAFF. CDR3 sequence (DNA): TGTGCCAGCAGCTTGGTGGGTGGGGGGGACACTGAAGCTTTCTTT.

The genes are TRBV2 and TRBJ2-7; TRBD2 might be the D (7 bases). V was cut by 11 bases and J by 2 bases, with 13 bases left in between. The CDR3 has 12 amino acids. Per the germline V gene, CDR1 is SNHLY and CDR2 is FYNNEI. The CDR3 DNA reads TGTGCCGGGGGGGCGGGGCCCTACGAGCAGTACTTC. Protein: CAGGAGPYEQYF.

The chain's CDR3 is CASSLASTEAFF. The CDR3 nucleotides are TGTGCCAGCAGCTTAGCGAGCACTGAAGCTTTCTTT. V is TRBV7-9 and J is TRBJ1-1; D gene uncertain. The CDR3 consists of 12 residues. Germline V gene lookup returns CDR1 SEHNR and CDR2 FQNEAQ (reference sequence). Deletions cut 0 bases from V and 4 bases from J, with 3 bases between.